The entry below gives a single TCR beta chain sequence along with its context. Its antigen remains unknown. Germline values: CDR1 DFQATT, CDR2 SNEGSKA (reference sequence). The ends were cut back, 3 bases at V and 5 bases at J, with 11 bases in the middle. This CDR3 has 13 residues. This sample's time point: persistent/refractory GD, antithyroid drugs over 5 years with positive TRAb. Following extraction of RNA from PBMCs, that RNA was used to make the TCR library. Graves' disease was diagnosed by American Thyroid Association guidelines. Investigators prepared the TCR beta libraries by applying iRepertoire HTBI primers and Arm-PCR of CDR3 regions. Original methodology: Spanning all samples, the identified segments comprised approximately 57 TRBV and 14 to 15 TRBJ. TCRdb called the multiplex PCR reads again in MiXCR, with one record for every CDR3 protein. The V and J calls follow TCRdb's processing rather than the paper's. In the table there are some 370,000 distinct CDR3 sequences, roughly 25% of which are singletons.

This sample is drawn from a study of regulatory T cells in long-lasting Graves disease. As for the study in general: Persistent Graves' disease denoted over 5 years of antithyroid drugs plus positive TSH receptor antibodies. Study results and caveats: With persistent disease, TRBV28, TRBJ1-2 and TRBJ2-5 were the favored segments.

This sample comprised peripheral blood mononuclear cells (PBMCs), obtained when the disease was refractory, from a patient treated with antithyroid drugs. The clonotype was recovered from a woman aged 40 to 55 with Graves disease. V gene TRBV20-1 combines with J gene TRBJ2-1; either TRBD1 or TRBD2 may fit D (5 bases each). CDR3 in DNA: TGCAGTGCTAGTTGGGACCAGGACAATGAGCAGTTCTTC. Translation gives CSASWDQDNEQFF.